This T cell receptor (beta chain) was observed in a study of T cell responses to AZD1222 COVID-19 vaccine. From germline, CDR1 is SGHRS and CDR2 YFSETQ. V lost 2 bases and J lost 1; bases outside the gene matches: 1. The CDR3 spans 14 residues. This clone was seen just once. TCRdb's copy holds only in-frame clones and misses some; the assay was immunoSEQ multiplex PCR. This table has 96,000 or so clones, roughly 87% appearing once. The rearrangement uses TRBV5-1 and TRBJ2-3, with 7 positions matching TRBD2. The TCR comes from an adult in good health. The starting material was peripheral blood, obtained on day 0 of AZD1222 vaccination. The CDR3 nucleotides read TGCGCCAGCAGCTTCACTAGCGGCACAGATACGCAGTATTTT. Translated: CASSFTSGTDTQYF. Variable domain in full (rest from reference TRBV5-1 and TRBJ2-3): KAGVTQTPRYLIKTRGQQVTLSCSPISGHRSVSWYQQTPGQGLQFLFEYFSETQRNKGNFPGRFSGRQFSNSRSEMNVSTLELGDSALYLCASSFTSGTDTQYFGPGTRLTVL.